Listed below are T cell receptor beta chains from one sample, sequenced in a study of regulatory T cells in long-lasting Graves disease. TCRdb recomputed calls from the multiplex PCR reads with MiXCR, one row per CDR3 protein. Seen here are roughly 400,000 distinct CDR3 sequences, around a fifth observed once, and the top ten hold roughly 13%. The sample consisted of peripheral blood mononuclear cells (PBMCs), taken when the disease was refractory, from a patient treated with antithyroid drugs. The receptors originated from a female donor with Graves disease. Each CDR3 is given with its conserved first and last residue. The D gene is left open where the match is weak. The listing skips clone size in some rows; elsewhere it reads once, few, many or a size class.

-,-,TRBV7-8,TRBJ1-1,CASRAGGDTEAFF,TGTGCCAGCAGGGCTGGGGGGGACACTGAAGCTTTCTTT
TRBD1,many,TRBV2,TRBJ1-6,CARGTGNSPLHF,TGTGCCAGGGGGACAGGGAATTCACCCCTCCACTTT
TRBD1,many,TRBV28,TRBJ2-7,CASNSGGTGLRGEQYF,TGTGCCAGCAATTCCGGCGGGACAGGACTACGAGGCGAGCAGTACTTC
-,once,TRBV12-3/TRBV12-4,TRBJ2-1,CASSLGAHEQFF,TGTGCCAGCAGTTTAGGGGCACATGAGCAGTTCTTC
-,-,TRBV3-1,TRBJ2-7,CASSQEGHGYEQYF,TGTGCCAGCAGCCAAGAGGGACATGGCTACGAGCAGTACTTC
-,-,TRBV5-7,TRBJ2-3,CASSRSGSTDTQYF,TGTGCCAGCAGCCGATCCGGGAGCACAGATACGCAGTATTTT
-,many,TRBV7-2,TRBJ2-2,CASSSSSTGELFF,TGTGCCAGCAGCTCCTCTAGCACCGGGGAGCTGTTTTTT
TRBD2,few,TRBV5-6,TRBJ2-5,CASTLPGLAGGPETQYF,TGTGCCAGCACCCTCCCCGGACTAGCGGGAGGGCCGGAGACCCAGTACTTC
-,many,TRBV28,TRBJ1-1,CASRLVNGEAFF,TGTGCCAGCCGTTTGGTGAACGGTGAAGCTTTCTTT
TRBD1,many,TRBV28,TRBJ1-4,CASSPRDSNEKLFF,TGTGCCAGCAGTCCGCGGGACAGTAATGAAAAACTGTTTTTT
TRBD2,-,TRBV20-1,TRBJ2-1,CSARAGLAPNEQFF,TGCAGTGCTAGAGCGGGACTAGCCCCGAATGAGCAGTTCTTC
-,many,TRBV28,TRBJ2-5,CASTLSGQETQYF,TGTGCCAGCACCCTGTCAGGGCAAGAGACCCAGTACTTC
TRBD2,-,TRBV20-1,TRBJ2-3,CSAPRTSGRYDTQYF,TGCAGTGCTCCCCGAACTAGCGGGAGATATGATACGCAGTATTTT
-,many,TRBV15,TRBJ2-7,CATSRDLGSHEQYF,TGTGCCACCAGCAGAGACCTGGGATCGCACGAGCAGTACTTC
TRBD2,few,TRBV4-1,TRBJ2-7,CASSHRVGLAGVLPPSYEQYF,TGCGCCAGCAGCCACCGAGTTGGACTAGCGGGAGTGTTGCCTCCATCCTACGAGCAGTACTTC
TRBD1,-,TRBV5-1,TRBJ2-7,CASSLISSGQGAYEQYF,TGCGCCAGCAGCTTGATTTCCAGTGGACAGGGTGCCTACGAGCAGTACTTC
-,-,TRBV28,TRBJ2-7,CASSLWDFQYEQYF,TGTGCCAGCAGTTTGTGGGATTTCCAATACGAGCAGTACTTC
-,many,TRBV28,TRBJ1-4,CASSLWGTGKNEKLFF,TGTGCCAGCAGTTTATGGGGGACGGGGAAGAATGAAAAACTGTTTTTT
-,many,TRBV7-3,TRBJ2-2,CASSLFQPDGNTGELFF,TGTGCCAGCAGCTTATTCCAACCGGACGGGAACACCGGGGAGCTGTTTTTT
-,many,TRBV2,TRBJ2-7,CASSRIIEGQF,TGTGCCAGCAGCCGTATTATCGAAGGACAATTC
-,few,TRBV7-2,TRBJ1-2,CASSSDSGTYGYTF,TGTGCCAGCAGCTCCGACAGTGGCACCTATGGCTACACCTTC
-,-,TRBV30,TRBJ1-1,CAWTGGMNTEAFF,TGTGCCTGGACAGGTGGCATGAACACTGAAGCTTTCTTT
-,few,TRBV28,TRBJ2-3,CASSSRSTGPDTQYF,TGTGCCAGCAGCTCACGCTCAACTGGCCCAGATACGCAGTATTTT
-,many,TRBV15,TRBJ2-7,CATSRDRGLGYEQYF,TGTGCCACCAGCAGAGATCGGGGGCTTGGGTACGAGCAGTACTTC
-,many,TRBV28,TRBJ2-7,CASSTHYEQYF,TGTGCCAGCAGTACTCATTACGAGCAGTACTTC
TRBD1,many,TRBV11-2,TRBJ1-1,CASSLTGEGRAFF,TGTGCCAGCAGCCTAACAGGGGAGGGTAGAGCTTTCTTT
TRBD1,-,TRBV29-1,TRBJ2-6,CSAGQVIKPSGANVLTF,TGCAGCGCTGGACAGGTTATAAAACCCTCTGGGGCCAACGTCCTGACTTTC
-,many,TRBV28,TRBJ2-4,CASSLYQKNIQYF,TGTGCCAGCAGTTTATACCAGAAAAACATTCAGTACTTC
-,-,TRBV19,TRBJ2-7,CASSIDLGNEQYF,TGTGCCAGTAGTATAGATCTGGGCAACGAGCAGTACTTC
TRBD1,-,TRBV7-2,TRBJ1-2,CASSFKEAGTGFYGYTF,TGTGCCAGCAGCTTTAAGGAAGCCGGGACAGGGTTCTATGGCTACACCTTC
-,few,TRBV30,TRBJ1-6,CAWNEGGYNSPLHF,TGTGCCTGGAATGAAGGGGGTTATAATTCACCCCTCCACTTT
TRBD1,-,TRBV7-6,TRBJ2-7,CASSLDDRVGSYEQYF,TGTGCCAGCAGCTTAGATGACAGGGTCGGGTCCTACGAGCAGTACTTC
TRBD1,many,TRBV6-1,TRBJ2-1,CASTTTGASSYNEQFF,TGTGCCAGCACCACTACAGGGGCCAGCTCCTACAATGAGCAGTTCTTC
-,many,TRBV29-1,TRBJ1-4,CSVEDPARASGEKLFF,TGCAGCGTTGAAGATCCAGCCAGGGCGTCCGGTGAAAAACTGTTTTTT
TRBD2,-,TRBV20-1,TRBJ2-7,CSARGVSGRPYEQYF,TGCAGTGCTAGAGGTGTCAGCGGGAGACCCTACGAGCAGTACTTC
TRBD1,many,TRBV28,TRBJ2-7,CATKKVRAGTETYEQYF,TGTGCCACGAAGAAGGTAAGAGCCGGGACAGAAACCTACGAGCAGTACTTC
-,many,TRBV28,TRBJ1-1,CASSHLSGVNTEAFF,TGTGCCAGCAGCCACCTTTCAGGGGTGAACACTGAAGCTTTCTTT
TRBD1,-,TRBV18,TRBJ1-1,CASAPGQGLPEAFF,TGTGCCAGCGCTCCGGGACAGGGACTACCTGAAGCTTTCTTT
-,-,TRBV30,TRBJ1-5,CAWTPGGINSNQPQHF,TGTGCCTGGACCCCCGGTGGGATTAATAGCAATCAGCCCCAGCATTTT